Sequencing of this T cell receptor (beta chain) was carried out in a study of cytomegalovirus exposure and HLA in healthy donors. CDR3 length equals 12 residues. Trimming left V 4 bases short and J 4 bases short, with 7 bases between. Per the germline V gene, CDR1 is SEHNR and CDR2 is FQNEAQ (reference sequence). PCR employed 60 Vbeta and 13 Jbeta primers. Method: immunoSEQ multiplex PCR; TCRdb's copy keeps in-frame clones and lacks some. The table lists about 160,000 clones, under 75% of them singletons. Source material: PBMCs. This TCR was sampled from a man aged 35-49 years in good health and CMV-seropositive. This chain connects TRBV7-9 to TRBJ1-2; a possible D gene is TRBD1 (6 bases). This chain's CDR3 is CASSSDSYGYTF. In nucleotides, the CDR3 is TGTGCCAGCAGCTCGGACAGCTATGGCTACACCTTC.